This TCR beta chain was recovered during a study of PD-L1 blockade in urothelial cancer. In germline, CDR1 is LNHDA, CDR2 SQIVND (reference sequence). Trimming removed 3 bases from V and 4 bases from J, with 9 bases in between. This CDR3 has 14 amino acids. As concerns this clone: Distinct nucleotide sequences in the sample also encode this CDR3.

Time point in this sample: pretreatment peripheral blood. Patients had locally advanced or metastatic urothelial carcinoma. Using immunoSEQ multiplex PCR, the repertoire was profiled, and TCRdb retains in-frame clones only, with some absent. The top ten clones hold 2% to 2.5% of a sample with fewer than 95,000 clones, 84% of them seen once. The chain employs TRBV19 and TRBJ2-2, with D maybe TRBD1 (6 bases). The source was PBMCs, collected around atezolizumab (anti-PD-L1) treatment. This receptor was identified in a man in his sixties with urothelial cancer. The CDR3 DNA sequence: TGTGCCAGTAGTATTCCAGGGGCCACCGGGGAGCTGTTTTTT. Its protein product is CASSIPGATGELFF.